Listed here are 5 T cell receptor beta chains from one sample, sequenced in a study of T cells in Graves' hyperthyroidism and ophthalmopathy (dated by TCRdb to between 2018 and 2021). The method behind the library was multiplex PCR. Data came from an Illumina HiSeq 2000. The TCR beta CDR3 regions were amplified from RNA transcripts. The first round of RT-PCR for the TCR CDR3 was performed with the HTBI primer set and the Qiagen OneStep RT-PCR kit. The public reads were quality trimmed at Q25 with fastp and then assembled into clones with MiXCR by TCRdb, keeping productive beta chains. CDR3 protein sequences are deduplicated, and each keeps its most common genes and DNA. The sample has about 330,000 distinct CDR3 sequences on record, roughly 13% of them singletons. The ten largest clones take up about a third of the sample. Sequencing used blood. The receptors were sampled from a woman in her 40s with Graves' ophthalmopathy.

The J gene is TRBJ2-7, the V gene TRBV10-3, with 12 positions matching TRBD2. CDR1 is ENHRY and CDR2 is SYGVKD in the germline V gene. V lost 4 bases and J lost 1; bases outside the gene matches: 5. The CDR3 covers 16 residues. The CDR3 DNA reads TGTGCCATCAGTGTCCCCCTAGCGGGAGGGTCCTACGAGCAGTACTTC. This gives the protein CAISVPLAGGSYEQYF.

This clonotype was found many times. The rearrangement uses TRBV27 and TRBJ2-7; possibly TRBD1 for D (6 bases). V was shortened by 0 bases and J by 7 bases, with 16 bases between the two germline ends. The CDR3 has 15 amino acids. CDR1 MNHEY and CDR2 SMNVEV come from the germline V gene (reference sequence). The CDR3 spells CASSLSAGYQGEQYF. CDR3 sequence (DNA): TGTGCCAGCAGTTTATCCGCTGGGTACCAGGGGGAGCAGTACTTC.

This clonotype was counted at least ten times. The chain is built from TRBV28 and TRBJ2-7; tentatively, D is TRBD1 (6 bases). Germline V CDR1 and CDR2: MDHEN, SYDVKM. V dropped 8 bases and J dropped 2 bases, with 19 bases sitting between them. The CDR3 is 15 amino acids. The CDR3 bases are TGTGCCAGCCCCCCCGCCGGGACAACCACCTACGAGCAGTACTTC. Translation: CASPPAGTTTYEQYF.

In this sample, this clonotype turned up many times. V gene TRBV2 combines with J gene TRBJ1-5; a weak D match, TRBD1 (6 bases). Germline CDR1 and CDR2: SNHLY and FYNNEI. The CDR3 covers 16 residues. Trimming left V 0 bases short and J 3 bases short, with 12 bases between. The CDR3: CASSEAPGQFNQPQHF. The CDR3 DNA reads as TGTGCCAGCAGTGAAGCGCCCGGACAGTTCAATCAGCCCCAGCATTTT.

This clonotype was seen only a few times. This may come from a read error, since a much larger clone is one base off. J is TRBJ1-1 and V is TRBV27; D unclear. Deletions cut 7 bases from V and 4 bases from J, with 10 bases between. The germline V gene has CDR1 MNHEY and CDR2 SMNVEV (reference sequence). The length of the CDR3 is 12 residues. The CDR3, as DNA: TGTGCCAGCAAAACCGGAACCACTGAAGCTTTCTTT. Protein: CASKTGTTEAFF.